This T cell receptor (beta chain) stems from a study of cytomegalovirus exposure and HLA in healthy donors. Study summary: Ancestry clustering placed 70% to 85% of more than 350 genotyped donors in the Caucasian-associated cluster. Overall study findings and caveats: It was reported in a later analysis that an Asian-associated ancestry cluster showed fewer N-insertions than the 666-donor mean.

PCR used 60 Vbeta primers and 13 Jbeta primers. This table comes from immunoSEQ multiplex PCR, and its TCRdb copy is limited to in-frame clones, with some not included. The table has about 100,000 clones, around 79% seen once. CDR1 and CDR2 from the germline V gene are MGHRA and YSYEKL. The CDR3 length is 15 residues. The V end lost 0 bases, the J end lost 2 bases, and 9 bases lay between the germline ends. For this clone: Antigen specificity is unknown.

What was sequenced was PBMCs. The sequence was obtained from a woman in her forties in good health and CMV-seronegative. The gene calls are TRBV4-1 and TRBJ2-3, with D possibly TRBD1 on 5 matching bases. The CDR3 sequence: CASSQDRGLTDTQYF. The DNA of the CDR3 is TGCGCCAGCAGCCAAGATAGGGGCCTCACAGATACGCAGTATTTT.